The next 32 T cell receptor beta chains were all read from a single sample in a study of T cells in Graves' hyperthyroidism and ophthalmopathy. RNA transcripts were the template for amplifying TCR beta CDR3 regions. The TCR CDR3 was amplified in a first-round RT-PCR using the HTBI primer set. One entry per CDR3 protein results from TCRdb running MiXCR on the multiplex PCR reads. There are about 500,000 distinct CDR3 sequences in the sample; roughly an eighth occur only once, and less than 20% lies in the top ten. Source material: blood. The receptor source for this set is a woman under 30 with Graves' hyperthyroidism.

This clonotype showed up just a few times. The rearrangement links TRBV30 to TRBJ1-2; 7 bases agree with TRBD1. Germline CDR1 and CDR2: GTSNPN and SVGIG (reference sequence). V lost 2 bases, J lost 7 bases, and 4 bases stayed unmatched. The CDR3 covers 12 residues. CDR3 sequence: CAWSPYRGGYTF. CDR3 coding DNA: TGTGCCTGGAGTCCATACAGGGGTGGCTACACCTTC.

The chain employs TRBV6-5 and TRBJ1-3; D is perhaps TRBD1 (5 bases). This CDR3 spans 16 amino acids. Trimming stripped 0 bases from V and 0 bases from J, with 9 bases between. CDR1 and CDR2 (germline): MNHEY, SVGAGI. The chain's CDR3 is CASSYSGLSSGNTIYF. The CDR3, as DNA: TGTGCCAGCAGTTACTCGGGACTGTCCTCTGGAAACACCATATATTTT.

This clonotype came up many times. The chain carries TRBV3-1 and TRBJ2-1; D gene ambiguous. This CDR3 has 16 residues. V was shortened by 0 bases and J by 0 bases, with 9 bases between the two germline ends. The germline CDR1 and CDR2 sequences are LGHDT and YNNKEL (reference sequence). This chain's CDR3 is CASSQDPESSYNEQFF. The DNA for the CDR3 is TGTGCCAGCAGCCAAGACCCCGAGAGCTCCTACAATGAGCAGTTCTTC.

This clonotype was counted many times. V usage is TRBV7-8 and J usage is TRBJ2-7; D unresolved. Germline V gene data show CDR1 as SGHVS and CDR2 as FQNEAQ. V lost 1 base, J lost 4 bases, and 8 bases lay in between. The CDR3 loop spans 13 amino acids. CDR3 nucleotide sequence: TGTGCCAGCAGCTTAGGGCCCTTATACGAGCAGTACGTC. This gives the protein CASSLGPLYEQYV.

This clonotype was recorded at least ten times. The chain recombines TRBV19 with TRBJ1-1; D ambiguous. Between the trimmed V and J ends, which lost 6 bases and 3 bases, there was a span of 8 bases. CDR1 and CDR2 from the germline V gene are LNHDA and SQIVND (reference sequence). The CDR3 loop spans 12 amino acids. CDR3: CASRREDTEAFF. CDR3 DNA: TGTGCCAGTAGGAGGGAGGACACTGAAGCTTTCTTT.

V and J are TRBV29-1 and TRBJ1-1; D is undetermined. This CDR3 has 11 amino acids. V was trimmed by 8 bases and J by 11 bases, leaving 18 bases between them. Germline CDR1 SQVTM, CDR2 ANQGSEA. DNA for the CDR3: TGCAGCTTACACCTGGAGGGTTACGCTTTCTTT. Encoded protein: CSLHLEGYAFF. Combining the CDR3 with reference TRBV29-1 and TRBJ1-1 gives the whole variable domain SAVISQKPSRDICQRGTSLTIQCQVDSQVTMMFWYRQQPGQSLTLIATANQGSEATYESGFVIDKFPISRPNLTFSTLTVSNMSPEDSSIYLCSLHLEGYAFFGQGTRLTVV.

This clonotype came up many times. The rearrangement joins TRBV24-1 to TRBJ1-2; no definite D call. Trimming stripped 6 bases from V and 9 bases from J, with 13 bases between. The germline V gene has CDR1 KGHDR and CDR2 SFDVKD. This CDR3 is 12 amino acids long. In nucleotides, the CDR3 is TGTGCCACCAGTCAGAGAGGGATGAGCTACACCTTC. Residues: CATSQRGMSYTF.

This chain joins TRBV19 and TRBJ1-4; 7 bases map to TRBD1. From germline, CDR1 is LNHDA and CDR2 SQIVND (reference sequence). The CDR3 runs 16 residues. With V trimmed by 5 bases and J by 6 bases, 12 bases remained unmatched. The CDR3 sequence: CASSQIGGVDDEKLFF. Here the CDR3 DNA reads TGTGCCAGTAGTCAGATAGGGGGCGTTGACGATGAAAAACTGTTTTTT.

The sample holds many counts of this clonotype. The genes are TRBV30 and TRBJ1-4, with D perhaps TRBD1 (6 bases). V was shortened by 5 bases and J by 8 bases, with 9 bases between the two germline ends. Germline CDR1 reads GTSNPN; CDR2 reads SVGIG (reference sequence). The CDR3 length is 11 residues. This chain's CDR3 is CAWGTMEKLFF. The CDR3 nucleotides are TGTGCCTGGGGGACAATGGAAAAACTGTTTTTT.

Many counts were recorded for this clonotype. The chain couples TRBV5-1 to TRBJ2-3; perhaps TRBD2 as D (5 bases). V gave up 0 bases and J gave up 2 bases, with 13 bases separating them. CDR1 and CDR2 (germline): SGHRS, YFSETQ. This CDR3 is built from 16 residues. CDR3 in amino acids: CASSLAGSGDTDTQYF. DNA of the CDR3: TGCGCCAGCAGCTTGGCGGGGTCTGGAGACACAGATACGCAGTATTTT.

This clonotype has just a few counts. Written as DNA, the CDR3 is TGCAGTGCCGCGCTAGCTCGAGTAGCCTACAATGAGCAGTTCTTC. Translating it yields CSAALARVAYNEQFF. The chain couples TRBV20-1 to TRBJ2-1; TRBD2 is a possible D gene (5 bases). CDR3 length equals 15 residues. The germline gives CDR1 DFQATT, CDR2 SNEGSKA (reference sequence). V lost 6 bases, J lost 2 bases, and 17 bases lay in between.

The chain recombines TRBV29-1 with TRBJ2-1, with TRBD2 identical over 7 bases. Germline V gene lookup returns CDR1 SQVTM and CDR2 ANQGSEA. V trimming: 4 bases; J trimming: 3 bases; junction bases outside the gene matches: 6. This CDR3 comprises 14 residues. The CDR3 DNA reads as TGCAGCGTTGGTGCTAGCGGAAACTACAATGAGCAGTTCTTC. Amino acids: CSVGASGNYNEQFF.

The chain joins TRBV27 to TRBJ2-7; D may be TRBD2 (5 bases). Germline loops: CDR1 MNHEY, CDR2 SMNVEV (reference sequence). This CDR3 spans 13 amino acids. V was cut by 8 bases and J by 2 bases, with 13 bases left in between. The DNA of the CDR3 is TGTGCCAGCGCGCACGGGAAACCCTACGAGCAGTACTTC. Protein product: CASAHGKPYEQYF.

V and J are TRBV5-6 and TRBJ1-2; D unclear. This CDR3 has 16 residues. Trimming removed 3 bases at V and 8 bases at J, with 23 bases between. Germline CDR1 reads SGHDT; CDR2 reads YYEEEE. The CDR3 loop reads CASSSIPPREPGGYTF. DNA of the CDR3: TGTGCCAGCAGCTCAATCCCCCCGCGGGAGCCGGGGGGCTACACCTTC.

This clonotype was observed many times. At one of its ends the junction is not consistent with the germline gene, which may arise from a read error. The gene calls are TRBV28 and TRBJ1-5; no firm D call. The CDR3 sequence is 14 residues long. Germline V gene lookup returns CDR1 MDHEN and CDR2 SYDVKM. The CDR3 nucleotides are TGTACCAGCAGCTCGGACCCTCGGGAACAGCCCCAGCATTTT. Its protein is CTSSSDPREQPQHF.

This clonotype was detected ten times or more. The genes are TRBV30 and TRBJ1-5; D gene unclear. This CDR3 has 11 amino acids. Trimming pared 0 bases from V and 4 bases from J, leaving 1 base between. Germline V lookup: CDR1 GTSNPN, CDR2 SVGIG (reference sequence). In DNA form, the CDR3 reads TGTGCCTGGAGTGTTAATCAGCCCCAGCATTTT. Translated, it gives CAWSVNQPQHF.

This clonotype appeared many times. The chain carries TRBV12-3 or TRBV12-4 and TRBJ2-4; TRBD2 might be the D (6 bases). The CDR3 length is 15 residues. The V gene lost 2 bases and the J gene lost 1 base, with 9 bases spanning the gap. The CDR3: CASSLFGGAKNIQYF. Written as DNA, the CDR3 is TGTGCCAGCAGTTTATTTGGGGGGGCCAAAAACATTCAGTACTTC.

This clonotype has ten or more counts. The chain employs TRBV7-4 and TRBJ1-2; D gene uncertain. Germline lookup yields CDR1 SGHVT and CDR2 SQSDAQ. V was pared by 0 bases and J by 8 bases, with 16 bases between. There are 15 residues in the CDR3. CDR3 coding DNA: TGTGCCAGCAGCTTAGCCCCCGCGCAGGTGTGGGGCTACACCTTC. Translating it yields CASSLAPAQVWGYTF.

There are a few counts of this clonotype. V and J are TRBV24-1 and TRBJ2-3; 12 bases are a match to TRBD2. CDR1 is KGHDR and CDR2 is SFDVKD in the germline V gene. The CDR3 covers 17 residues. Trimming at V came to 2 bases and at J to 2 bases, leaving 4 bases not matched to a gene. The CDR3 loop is CATSDSTSGRFTDTQYF. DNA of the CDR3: TGTGCCACCAGTGATTCGACTAGCGGGAGATTCACAGATACGCAGTATTTT.

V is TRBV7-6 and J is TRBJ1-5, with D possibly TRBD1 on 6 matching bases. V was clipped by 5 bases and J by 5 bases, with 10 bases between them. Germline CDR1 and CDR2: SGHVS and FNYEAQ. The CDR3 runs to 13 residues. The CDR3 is CASSLRTDQPQHF. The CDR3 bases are TGTGCCAGCAGCCTAAGGACAGATCAGCCCCAGCATTTT.

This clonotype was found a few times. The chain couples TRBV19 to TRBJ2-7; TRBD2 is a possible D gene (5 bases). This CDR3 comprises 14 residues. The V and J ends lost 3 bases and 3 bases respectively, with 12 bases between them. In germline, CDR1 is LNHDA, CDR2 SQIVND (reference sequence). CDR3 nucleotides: TGTGCCAGTAGTATGGGTGGACTCGGCTACGAGCAGTACGTC. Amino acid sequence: CASSMGGLGYEQYV.

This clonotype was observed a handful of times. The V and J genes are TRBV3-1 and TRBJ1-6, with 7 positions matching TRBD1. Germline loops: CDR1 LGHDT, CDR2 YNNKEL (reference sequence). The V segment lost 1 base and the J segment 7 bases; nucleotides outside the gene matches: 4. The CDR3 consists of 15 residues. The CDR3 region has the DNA TGTGCCAGCAGCCAAGGCCAGGGGGGAAATTCACCCCTCCACTTT. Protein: CASSQGQGGNSPLHF.

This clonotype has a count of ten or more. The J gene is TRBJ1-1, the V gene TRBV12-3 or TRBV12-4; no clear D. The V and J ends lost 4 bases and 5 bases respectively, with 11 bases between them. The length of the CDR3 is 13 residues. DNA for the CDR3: TGTGCCAGCAGTTCACGGACGGGTACTGAAGCTTTCTTT. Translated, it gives CASSSRTGTEAFF.

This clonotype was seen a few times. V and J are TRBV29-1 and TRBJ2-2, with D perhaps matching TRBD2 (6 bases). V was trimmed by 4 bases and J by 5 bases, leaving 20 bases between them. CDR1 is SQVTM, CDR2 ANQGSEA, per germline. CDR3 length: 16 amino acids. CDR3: CSVVGSGGVRTGELFF. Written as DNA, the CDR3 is TGCAGCGTTGTTGGTAGCGGAGGGGTTCGTACCGGGGAGCTGTTTTTT.

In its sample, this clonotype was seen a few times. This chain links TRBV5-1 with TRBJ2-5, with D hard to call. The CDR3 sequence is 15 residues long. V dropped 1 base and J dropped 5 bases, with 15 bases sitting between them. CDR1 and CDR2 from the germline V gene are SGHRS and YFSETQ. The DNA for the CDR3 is TGCGCCAGCAGCTTGTTTCCGGCAGTTGGGGAGACCCAGTACTTC. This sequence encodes CASSLFPAVGETQYF. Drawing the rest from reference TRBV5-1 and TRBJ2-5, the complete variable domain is KAGVTQTPRYLIKTRGQQVTLSCSPISGHRSVSWYQQTPGQGLQFLFEYFSETQRNKGNFPGRFSGRQFSNSRSEMNVSTLELGDSALYLCASSLFPAVGETQYFGPGTRLLVL.

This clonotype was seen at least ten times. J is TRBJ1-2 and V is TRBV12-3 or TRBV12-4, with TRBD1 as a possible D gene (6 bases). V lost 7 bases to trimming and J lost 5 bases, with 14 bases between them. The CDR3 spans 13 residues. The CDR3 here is CASTVGTPYGYTF. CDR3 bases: TGTGCCAGCACTGTAGGGACACCTTATGGCTACACCTTC.

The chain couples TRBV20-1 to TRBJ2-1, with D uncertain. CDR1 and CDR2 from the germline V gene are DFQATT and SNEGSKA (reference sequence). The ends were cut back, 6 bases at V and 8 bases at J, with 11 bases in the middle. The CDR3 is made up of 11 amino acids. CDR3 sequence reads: CSAETGYEQFF. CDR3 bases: TGCAGTGCCGAAACCGGGTATGAGCAGTTCTTC.

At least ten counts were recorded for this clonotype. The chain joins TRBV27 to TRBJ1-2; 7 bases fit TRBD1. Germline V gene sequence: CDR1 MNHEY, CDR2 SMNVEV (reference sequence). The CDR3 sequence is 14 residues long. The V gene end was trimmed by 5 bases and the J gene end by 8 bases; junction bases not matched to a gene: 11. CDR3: CASSRKTGHGGYTF. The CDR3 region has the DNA TGTGCCAGCAGTCGCAAGACAGGGCACGGAGGCTACACCTTC.

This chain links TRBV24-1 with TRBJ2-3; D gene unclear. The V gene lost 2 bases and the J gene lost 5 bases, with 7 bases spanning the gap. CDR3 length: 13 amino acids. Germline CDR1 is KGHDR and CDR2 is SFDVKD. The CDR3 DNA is TGTGCCACCAGTGATTCCCCCCTAGATACGCAGTATTTT. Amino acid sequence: CATSDSPLDTQYF.

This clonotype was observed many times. CDR3 loop: CSAKLWGAEQFF. In DNA form, the CDR3 reads TGCAGTGCTAAGTTATGGGGGGCTGAGCAGTTCTTC. The chain carries TRBV20-1 and TRBJ2-1; D could derive from TRBD1 or TRBD2 (6 bases each). Trimming shortened V by 4 bases and J by 9 bases, and 13 bases separated the two germline ends. There are 12 residues in the CDR3. Germline loops: CDR1 DFQATT, CDR2 SNEGSKA (reference sequence).

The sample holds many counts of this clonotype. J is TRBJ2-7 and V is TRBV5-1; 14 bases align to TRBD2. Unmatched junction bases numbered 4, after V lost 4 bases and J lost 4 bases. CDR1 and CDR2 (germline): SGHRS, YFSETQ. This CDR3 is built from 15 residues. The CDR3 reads CASSTGTSGRYEQYF. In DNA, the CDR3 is TGCGCCAGCAGCACCGGGACTAGCGGGAGATACGAGCAGTACTTC.

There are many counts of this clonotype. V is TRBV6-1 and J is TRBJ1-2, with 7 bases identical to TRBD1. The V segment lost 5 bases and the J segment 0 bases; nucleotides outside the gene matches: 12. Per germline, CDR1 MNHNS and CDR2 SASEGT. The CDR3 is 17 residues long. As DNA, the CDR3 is TGTGCCAGCAGTCCCGCCGAGGGGGCCTCGTCTAACTATGGCTACACCTTC. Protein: CASSPAEGASSNYGYTF.